This T cell receptor (beta chain) was identified during a study of neurological immune-mediated disorders. This clonotype was picked up many times. TCRdb re-analysed the 5' RACE reads in MiXCR, keeping a single row per CDR3 protein. Of 25,000 to 35,000 distinct CDR3 sequences listed, less than 15% are singletons. The germline CDR1 and CDR2 sequences are DFQATT and SNEGSKA (reference sequence). The V segment lost 3 bases and the J segment 7 bases; nucleotides outside the gene matches: 8. CDR3 length equals 13 residues. The clonotype was recovered from a man aged 60 to 75 in good health. This chain joins TRBV20-1 and TRBJ1-2; 7 bases match TRBD1. Source material: PBMCs. The CDR3 DNA sequence: TGCAGTGCTAGTGGGAGGGGGCTGGTTGGCTACACCTTC. It codes for CSASGRGLVGYTF.